Presented here are 8 T cell receptor beta chains from one specimen sequenced in a study of cytomegalovirus exposure and HLA in healthy donors. A multiplex PCR was run with 60 Vbeta primers and 13 Jbeta primers. Profiling relied on immunoSEQ multiplex PCR, and the TCRdb table lists in-frame clones only, not all of them. The sample holds about 210,000 clones; about 80% are singletons and the top ten take roughly 3.1%. What was sequenced was PBMCs. These receptors originate from a man aged 40-55 years in good health and CMV-seropositive.

The CDR3 protein is CASSFRDRDTNEQFF. The CDR3 region has the DNA TGTGCCAGCAGCTTCCGGGACAGGGATACGAATGAGCAGTTCTTC. V usage is TRBV5-6 and J usage is TRBJ2-1; 9 bases line up with TRBD1. Germline-derived CDR1 and CDR2 are SGHDT and YYEEEE. The trim removed 2 bases at V and 7 bases at J, leaving 7 bases unmatched. This CDR3 is 15 amino acids long.

The CDR3 sequence is CASSQEHGDRVVGSNQPQHF. Written as DNA, the CDR3 is TGCGCCAGCAGCCAAGAACATGGGGACAGGGTCGTGGGGAGCAATCAGCCCCAGCATTTT. The chain employs TRBV4-1 and TRBJ1-5; TRBD1 matches at 9 bases. J lost 1 base, V lost 0 bases, and 13 bases had no gene match. Germline CDR1 and CDR2: MGHRA and YSYEKL. This CDR3 region has 20 residues.

This chain connects TRBV6-1 to TRBJ1-2, with 7 bases aligning to TRBD1. With V trimmed by 0 bases and J by 3 bases, 13 bases remained unmatched. The germline CDR1 and CDR2 sequences are MNHNS and SASEGT. This CDR3 has 18 residues. CDR3 nucleotides: TGTGCCAGCAGTGAAGCGATCACCCACCTCACAGGGGACTATGGCTACACCTTC. This codes for CASSEAITHLTGDYGYTF.

The V gene is TRBV2, the J gene TRBJ2-1; TRBD2 matches 7 bases. The CDR3 runs to 14 residues. The trim removed 10 bases at V and 0 bases at J, leaving 6 bases unmatched. Per the germline V gene, CDR1 is SNHLY and CDR2 is FYNNEI. The CDR3 bases are TGTGCCACCGGAACGGGGGGCTCCTACAATGAGCAGTTCTTC. This translates into CATGTGGSYNEQFF.

V and J are TRBV2 and TRBJ2-1; 8 bases line up with TRBD2. This CDR3 is 15 amino acids long. With 7 bases clipped from V and 6 bases from J, the junction kept 11 bases outside the gene matches. Germline CDR1 SNHLY, CDR2 FYNNEI. This CDR3 is CASITPGGATNEQFF. The DNA of the CDR3 is TGTGCCAGCATCACACCGGGAGGGGCTACCAATGAGCAGTTCTTC.

The chain carries TRBV27 and TRBJ2-1; the match to TRBD1 covers 8 bases. Germline V gene lookup returns CDR1 MNHEY and CDR2 SMNVEV (reference sequence). V trimming: 7 bases; J trimming: 5 bases; junction bases outside the gene matches: 10. The CDR3 is made up of 15 amino acids. The CDR3 reads CASNSRGPSDNEQFF. In nucleotides, the CDR3 is TGTGCCAGCAATTCCAGGGGGCCTTCCGACAATGAGCAGTTCTTC.

This chain connects TRBV6-5 to TRBJ2-3, with a tentative D call TRBD2 (6 bases). This CDR3 has 14 amino acids. V lost 2 bases, J lost 1 base, and 7 bases lay in between. Germline loops: CDR1 MNHEY, CDR2 SVGAGI. DNA for the CDR3: TGTGCCAGCAGTTACCAGCGGGGCACAGATACGCAGTATTTT. It specifies CASSYQRGTDTQYF.

V and J are TRBV10-3 and TRBJ2-2; maybe TRBD1 (5 bases). The CDR3 is 13 amino acids. CDR1 ENHRY and CDR2 SYGVKD come from the germline V gene. V lost 8 bases, J lost 8 bases, and 15 bases lay in between. The DNA for the CDR3 is TGTGCCATCGAAGACTCGACAGCGGGGGAGCTGTTTTTT. Translating it yields CAIEDSTAGELFF.